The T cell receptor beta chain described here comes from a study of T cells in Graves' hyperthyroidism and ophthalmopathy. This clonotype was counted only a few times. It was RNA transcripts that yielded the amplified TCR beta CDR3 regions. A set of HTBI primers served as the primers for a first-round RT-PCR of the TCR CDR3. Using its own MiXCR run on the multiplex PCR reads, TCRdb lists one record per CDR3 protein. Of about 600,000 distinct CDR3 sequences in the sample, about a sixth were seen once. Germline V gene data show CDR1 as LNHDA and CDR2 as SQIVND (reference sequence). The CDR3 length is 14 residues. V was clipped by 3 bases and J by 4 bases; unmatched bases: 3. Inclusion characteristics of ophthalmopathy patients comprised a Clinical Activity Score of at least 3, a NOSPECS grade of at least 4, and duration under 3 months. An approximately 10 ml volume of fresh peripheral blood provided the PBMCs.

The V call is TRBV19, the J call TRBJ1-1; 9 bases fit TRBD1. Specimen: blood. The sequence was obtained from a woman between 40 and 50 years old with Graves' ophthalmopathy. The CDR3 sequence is CASSMGQGGTEAFF. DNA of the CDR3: TGTGCCAGTAGTATGGGACAGGGCGGCACTGAAGCTTTCTTT.